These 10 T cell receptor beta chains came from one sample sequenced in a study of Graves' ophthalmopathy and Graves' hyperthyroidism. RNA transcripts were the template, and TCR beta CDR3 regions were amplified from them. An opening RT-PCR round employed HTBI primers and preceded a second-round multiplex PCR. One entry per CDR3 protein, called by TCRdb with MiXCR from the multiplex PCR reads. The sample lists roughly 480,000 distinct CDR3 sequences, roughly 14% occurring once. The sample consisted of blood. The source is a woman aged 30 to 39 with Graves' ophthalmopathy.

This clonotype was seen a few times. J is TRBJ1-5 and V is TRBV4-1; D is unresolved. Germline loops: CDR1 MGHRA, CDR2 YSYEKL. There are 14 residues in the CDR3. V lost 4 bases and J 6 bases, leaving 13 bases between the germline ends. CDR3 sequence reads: CASSPHGTAQPQHF. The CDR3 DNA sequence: TGCGCCAGCAGCCCCCATGGTACGGCTCAGCCCCAGCATTTT.

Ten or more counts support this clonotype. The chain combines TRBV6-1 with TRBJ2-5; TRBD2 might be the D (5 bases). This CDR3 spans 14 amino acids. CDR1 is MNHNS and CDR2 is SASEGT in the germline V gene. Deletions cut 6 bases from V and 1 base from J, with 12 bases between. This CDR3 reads CASRTGLLQETQYF. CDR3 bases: TGTGCCAGCAGGACTGGACTGCTCCAAGAGACCCAGTACTTC.

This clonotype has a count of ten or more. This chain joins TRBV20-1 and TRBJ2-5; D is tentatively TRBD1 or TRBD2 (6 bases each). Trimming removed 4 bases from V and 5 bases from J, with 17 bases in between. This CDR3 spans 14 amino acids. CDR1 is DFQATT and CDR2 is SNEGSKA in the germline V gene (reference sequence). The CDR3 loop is CSATGWGAAETQYF. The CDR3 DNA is TGCAGTGCTACCGGGTGGGGGGCTGCGGAGACCCAGTACTTC.

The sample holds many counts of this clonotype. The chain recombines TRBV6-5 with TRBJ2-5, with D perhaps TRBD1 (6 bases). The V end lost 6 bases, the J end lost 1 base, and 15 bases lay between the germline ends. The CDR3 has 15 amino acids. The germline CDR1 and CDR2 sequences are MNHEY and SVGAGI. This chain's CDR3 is CASRPPGQSQETQYF. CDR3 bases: TGTGCCAGCAGACCCCCTGGACAGAGCCAAGAGACCCAGTACTTC.

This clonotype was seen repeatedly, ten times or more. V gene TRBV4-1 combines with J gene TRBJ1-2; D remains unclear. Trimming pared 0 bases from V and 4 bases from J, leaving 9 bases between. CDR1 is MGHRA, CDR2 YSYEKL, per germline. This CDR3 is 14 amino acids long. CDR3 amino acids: CASSQDRGFYGYTF. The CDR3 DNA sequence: TGCGCCAGCAGCCAAGATCGGGGATTCTATGGCTACACCTTC.

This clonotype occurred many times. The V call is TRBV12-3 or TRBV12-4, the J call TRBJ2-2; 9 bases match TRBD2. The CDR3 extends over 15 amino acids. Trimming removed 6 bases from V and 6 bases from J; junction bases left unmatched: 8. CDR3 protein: CASSSGTSNPGELFF. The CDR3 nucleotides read TGTGCCAGCAGCTCCGGGACTAGCAACCCCGGGGAGCTGTTTTTT.

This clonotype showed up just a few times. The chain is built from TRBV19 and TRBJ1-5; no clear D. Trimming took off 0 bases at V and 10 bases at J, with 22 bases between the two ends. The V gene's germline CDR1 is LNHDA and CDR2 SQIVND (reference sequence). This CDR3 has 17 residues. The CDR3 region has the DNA TGTGCCAGTAGTATAGATCTGGCCAGGCCCATGATGCGTCCCCAGCATTTT. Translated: CASSIDLARPMMRPQHF.

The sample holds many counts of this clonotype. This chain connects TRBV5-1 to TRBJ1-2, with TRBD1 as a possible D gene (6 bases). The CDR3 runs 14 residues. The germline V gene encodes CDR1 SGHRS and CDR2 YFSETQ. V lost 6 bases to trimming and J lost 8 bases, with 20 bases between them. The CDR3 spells CASTQKDDGGGYTF. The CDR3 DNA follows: TGCGCCAGCACCCAAAAGGACGATGGGGGCGGCTACACCTTC.

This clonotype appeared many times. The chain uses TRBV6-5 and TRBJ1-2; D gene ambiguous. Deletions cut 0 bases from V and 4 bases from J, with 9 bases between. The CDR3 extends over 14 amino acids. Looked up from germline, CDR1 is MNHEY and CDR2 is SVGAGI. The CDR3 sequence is CASSYSPEVYGYTF. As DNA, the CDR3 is TGTGCCAGCAGTTACTCTCCGGAGGTCTATGGCTACACCTTC.

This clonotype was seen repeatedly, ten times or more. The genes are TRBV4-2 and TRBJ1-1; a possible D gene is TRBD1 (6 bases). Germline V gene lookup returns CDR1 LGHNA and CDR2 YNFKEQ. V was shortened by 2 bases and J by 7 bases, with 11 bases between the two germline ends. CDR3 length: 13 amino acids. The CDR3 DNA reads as TGTGCCAGCAGCCAACGGGACAAGAATGAAGCTTTCTTT. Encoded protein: CASSQRDKNEAFF.